These 11 T cell receptor beta chains were sequenced from one sample in a study of OX40 agonist ivuxolimab in advanced cancers. Assay used: immunoSEQ multiplex PCR; TCRdb lists only in-frame clones, some missing. This sample yields around 80,000 clones, of which around 84% are seen a single time; 2% to 3% belongs to the top ten. The material was CD4+ or CD8+ T cells sorted from blood, obtained in a trial of the OX40 agonist ivuxolimab. These receptors originate from an adult with an advanced solid tumor such as melanoma, head and neck, liver or kidney cancer.

This clone was observed a handful of times. The J gene is TRBJ1-2, the V gene TRBV5-1, with a weak D call TRBD1 (6 bases). Germline lookup yields CDR1 SGHRS and CDR2 YFSETQ. The CDR3 sequence is 13 residues long. V was shortened by 3 bases and J by 6 bases, with 12 bases between the two germline ends. CDR3 nucleotides: TGCGCCAGCAGCTGGGGGGCTCGGGATGGCTACACCTTC. This sequence encodes CASSWGARDGYTF.

This sequence joins TRBV18 and TRBJ2-3, with 7 bases fitting TRBD2. The CDR3 length is 14 residues. Looked up from germline, CDR1 is KGHSH and CDR2 is LQKENI. V shed 5 bases, J shed 1 base, and the junction held 3 bases outside the gene matches. CDR3 sequence reads: CASSAGLGTDTQYF. The CDR3 coding sequence is TGTGCCAGCTCAGCAGGACTAGGCACAGATACGCAGTATTTT.

This sequence joins TRBV5-1 and TRBJ2-2, with D possibly TRBD1 on 6 matching bases. Looked up from germline, CDR1 is SGHRS and CDR2 is YFSETQ. This CDR3 comprises 18 residues. Trimming left V 0 bases short and J 2 bases short, with 17 bases between. The CDR3 loop is CASSLGSTSGHNTGELFF. The CDR3 DNA follows: TGCGCCAGCAGCTTGGGCTCAACCTCGGGACACAACACCGGGGAGCTGTTTTTT.

This rearrangement joins TRBV7-6 to TRBJ1-4; the match to TRBD1 covers 8 bases. The CDR3 is 17 amino acids. Germline V gene data show CDR1 as SGHVS and CDR2 as FNYEAQ. With 1 base clipped from V and 6 bases from J, the junction kept 10 bases outside the gene matches. CDR3 region: CASSLGRTGRIDEKLFF. DNA of the CDR3: TGTGCCAGCAGCTTAGGCCGGACAGGGCGAATTGATGAAAAACTGTTTTTT.

The genes are TRBV19 and TRBJ2-5, with D unclear. CDR1 LNHDA and CDR2 SQIVND come from the germline V gene (reference sequence). The CDR3 consists of 13 residues. Trimming took 4 bases from V and 9 from J, leaving 15 bases between them. For the CDR3, the DNA is TGTGCCAGTAGTAATCCCTCCCCGGCGGCCCAGTACTTC. It codes for CASSNPSPAAQYF.

The chain has TRBV19 and TRBJ1-1; D gene ambiguous. V shed 4 bases and J shed 4 bases, with 7 bases lying between them. CDR3 size: 12 residues. The germline CDR1 and CDR2 sequences are LNHDA and SQIVND (reference sequence). The CDR3 loop is CASSTFGTEAFF. The CDR3 nucleotides are TGTGCCAGTAGTACTTTTGGCACTGAAGCTTTCTTT.

The chain uses TRBV5-4 and TRBJ2-3; TRBD2 might be the D (5 bases). V was shortened by 4 bases and J by 8 bases, with 14 bases between the two germline ends. CDR1 and CDR2 from the germline V gene are SGHNT and YYREEE (reference sequence). This CDR3 region has 13 residues. The CDR3 coding sequence is TGTGCCAGCAGCCTCGATCATGCGGGTACGCAGTATTTT. Amino acids: CASSLDHAGTQYF. Filled out from reference TRBV5-4 and TRBJ2-3, the complete variable domain reads ETGVTQSPTHLIKTRGQQVTLRCSSQSGHNTVSWYQQALGQGPQFIFQYYREEENGRGNFPPRFSGLQFPNYSSELNVNALELDDSALYLCASSLDHAGTQYFGPGTRLTVL.

The CDR3 nucleotides read TGCGCCAGCAGCTTGCCAACAGGGACTGAAGCTTTCTTT. Protein sequence: CASSLPTGTEAFF. The chain uses TRBV5-1 and TRBJ1-1, with D perhaps TRBD1 (6 bases). CDR1 is SGHRS, CDR2 YFSETQ, per germline. This CDR3 is 13 amino acids long. Trimming shortened V by 1 base and J by 5 bases, and 9 bases separated the two germline ends.

The chain links TRBV27 to TRBJ2-6; perhaps TRBD1 as D (5 bases). Trimming took 2 bases from V and 2 from J, leaving 10 bases between them. Looked up from germline, CDR1 is MNHEY and CDR2 is SMNVEV (reference sequence). This CDR3 spans 16 amino acids. The CDR3 DNA sequence: TGTGCCAGCAGTTTAATCTCACAGGCTGGGGCCAACGTCCTGACTTTC. As protein: CASSLISQAGANVLTF.

The CDR3 bases are TGTGCCAGCGGTGGGTTATCGGCGGCTGGGGCCAACGTCCTGACTTTC. Protein product: CASGGLSAAGANVLTF. The chain joins TRBV6-1 to TRBJ2-6; D is uncertain. The CDR3 contains 16 residues. Trimming pared 8 bases from V and 2 bases from J, leaving 16 bases between. Germline CDR1 is MNHNS and CDR2 is SASEGT.

There are a few counts of this clone. The gene calls are TRBV5-4 and TRBJ2-2; no reliable D call. Germline V lookup: CDR1 SGHNT, CDR2 YYREEE (reference sequence). The CDR3 consists of 17 residues. V was pared by 3 bases and J by 0 bases, with 15 bases between. The CDR3 loop is CASSSLGLGTNTGELFF. Here the CDR3 DNA reads TGTGCCAGCAGCTCCCTAGGGCTGGGAACGAACACCGGGGAGCTGTTTTTT.